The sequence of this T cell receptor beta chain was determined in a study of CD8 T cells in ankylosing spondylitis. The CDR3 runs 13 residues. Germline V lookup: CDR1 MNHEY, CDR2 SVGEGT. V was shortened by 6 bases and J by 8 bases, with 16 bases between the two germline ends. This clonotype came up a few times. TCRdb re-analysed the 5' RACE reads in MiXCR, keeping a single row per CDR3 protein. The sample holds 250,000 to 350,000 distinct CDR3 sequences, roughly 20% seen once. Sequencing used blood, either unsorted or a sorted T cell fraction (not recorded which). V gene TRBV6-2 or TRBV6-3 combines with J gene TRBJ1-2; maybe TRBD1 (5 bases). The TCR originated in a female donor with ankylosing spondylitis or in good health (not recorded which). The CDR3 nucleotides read TGTGCCAGCAGCTCGACAGTTGGAGGAGGCTACACCTTC. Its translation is CASSSTVGGGYTF.